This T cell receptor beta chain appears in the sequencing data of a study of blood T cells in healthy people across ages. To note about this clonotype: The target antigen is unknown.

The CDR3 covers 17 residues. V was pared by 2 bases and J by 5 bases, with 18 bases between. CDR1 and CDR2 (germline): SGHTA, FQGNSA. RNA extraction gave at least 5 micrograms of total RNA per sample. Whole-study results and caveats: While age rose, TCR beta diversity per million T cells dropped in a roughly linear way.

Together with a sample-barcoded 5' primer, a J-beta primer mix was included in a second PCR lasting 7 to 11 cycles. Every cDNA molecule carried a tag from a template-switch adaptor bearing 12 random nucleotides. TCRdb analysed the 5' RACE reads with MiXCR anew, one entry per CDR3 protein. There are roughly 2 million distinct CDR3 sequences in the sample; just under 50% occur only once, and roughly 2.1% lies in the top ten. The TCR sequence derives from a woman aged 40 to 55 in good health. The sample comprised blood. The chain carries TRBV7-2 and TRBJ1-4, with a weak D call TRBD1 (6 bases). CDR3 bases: TGTGCCAGCAGCTTACTTTGGAGGGGGGCCCCCAATGAAAAACTGTTTTTT. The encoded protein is CASSLLWRGAPNEKLFF.